This TCR beta chain is drawn from a study of T cell repertoires in cytomegalovirus infection. Study details: CMV infection and matching HLA type were both indicated by public TCR beta signatures. Overall study results and limits: CMV-specific TCR beta clonotypes restricted by HLA-C were the ones dominating the ex vivo response.

TCRdb itself ran the reads through MiXCR, one entry per CDR3 protein. The sample holds hundreds of thousands of distinct CDR3 sequences, roughly 26% seen once. Germline V gene data show CDR1 as MNHEY and CDR2 as SVGAGI. This CDR3 has 14 residues. On this clonotype itself: What it binds is not known. Compared with germline, one end of the junction differs, possibly owing to a read error.

This TCR was sampled from a human donor in good health (CMV status not recorded). Some clones in this sample may be carry-over from other donors' samples. The sample was CD8+ T cells from PBMCs. The chain recombines TRBV6-5 with TRBJ2-1, with D possibly being TRBD1 or TRBD2 (6 bases each). CDR3 region: CASRLITGADPPRF. CDR3 sequence (DNA): TGTGCCAGCAGGCTTATAACGGGGGCAGACCCCCCCCGGTTC.